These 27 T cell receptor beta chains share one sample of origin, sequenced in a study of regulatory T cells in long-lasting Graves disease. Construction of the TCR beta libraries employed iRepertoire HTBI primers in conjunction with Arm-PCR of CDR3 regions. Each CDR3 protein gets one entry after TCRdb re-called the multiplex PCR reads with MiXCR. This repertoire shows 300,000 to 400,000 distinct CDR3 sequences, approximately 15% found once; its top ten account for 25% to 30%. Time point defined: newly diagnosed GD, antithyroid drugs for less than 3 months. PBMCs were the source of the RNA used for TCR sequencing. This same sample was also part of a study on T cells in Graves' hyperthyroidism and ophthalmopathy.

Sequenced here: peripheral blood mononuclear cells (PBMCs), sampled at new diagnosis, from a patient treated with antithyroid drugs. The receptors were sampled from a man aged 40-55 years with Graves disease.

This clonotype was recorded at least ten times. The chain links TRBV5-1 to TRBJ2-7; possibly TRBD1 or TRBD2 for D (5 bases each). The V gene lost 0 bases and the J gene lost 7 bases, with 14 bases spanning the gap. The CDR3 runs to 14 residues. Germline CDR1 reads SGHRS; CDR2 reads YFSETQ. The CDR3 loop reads CASSLDAGGREQYF. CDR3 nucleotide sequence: TGCGCCAGCAGCTTGGATGCTGGGGGTAGGGAGCAGTACTTC.

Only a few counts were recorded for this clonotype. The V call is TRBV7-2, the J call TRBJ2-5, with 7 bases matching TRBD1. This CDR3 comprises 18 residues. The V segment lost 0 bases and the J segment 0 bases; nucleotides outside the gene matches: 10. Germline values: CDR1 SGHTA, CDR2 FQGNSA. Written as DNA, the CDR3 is TGTGCCAGCAGCTTAGCGACCCCGGGACAGCGGTACCAAGAGACCCAGTACTTC. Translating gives CASSLATPGQRYQETQYF.

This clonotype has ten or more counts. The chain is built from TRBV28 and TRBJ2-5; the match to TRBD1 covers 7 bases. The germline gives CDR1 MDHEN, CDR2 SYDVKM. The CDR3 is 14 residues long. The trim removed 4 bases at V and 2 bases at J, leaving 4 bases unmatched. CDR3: CASSSGQLQETQYF. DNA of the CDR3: TGTGCCAGCAGTTCGGGACAGCTTCAAGAGACCCAGTACTTC.

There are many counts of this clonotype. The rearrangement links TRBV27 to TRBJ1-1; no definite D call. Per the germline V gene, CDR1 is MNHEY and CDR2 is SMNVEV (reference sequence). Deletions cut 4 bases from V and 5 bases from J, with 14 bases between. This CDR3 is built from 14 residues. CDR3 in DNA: TGTGCCAGCAGTTCCTCAGACGTAGGGACTGAAGCTTTCTTT. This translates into CASSSSDVGTEAFF.

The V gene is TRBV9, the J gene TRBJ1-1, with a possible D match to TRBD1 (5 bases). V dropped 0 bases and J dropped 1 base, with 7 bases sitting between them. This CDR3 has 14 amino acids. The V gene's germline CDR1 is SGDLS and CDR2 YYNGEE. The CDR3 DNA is TGTGCCAGCAGCGTAGCGGGGCAGAACACTGAAGCTTTCTTT. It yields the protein CASSVAGQNTEAFF.

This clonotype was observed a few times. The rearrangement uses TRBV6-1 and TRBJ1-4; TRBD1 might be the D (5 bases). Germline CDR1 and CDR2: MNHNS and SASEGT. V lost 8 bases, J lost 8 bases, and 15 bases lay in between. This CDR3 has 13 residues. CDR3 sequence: CASGAPGNEKLFF. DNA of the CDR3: TGTGCCAGCGGGGCCCCCGGTAACGAAAAACTGTTTTTT.

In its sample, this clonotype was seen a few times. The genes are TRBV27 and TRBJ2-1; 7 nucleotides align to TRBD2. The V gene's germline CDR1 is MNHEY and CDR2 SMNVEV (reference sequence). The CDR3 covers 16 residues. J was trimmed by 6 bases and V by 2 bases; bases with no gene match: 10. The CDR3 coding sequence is TGTGCCAGCAGTTTAAAGGGACTACGGACGGTCAATGAGCAGTTCTTC. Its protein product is CASSLKGLRTVNEQFF.

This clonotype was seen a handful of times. The CDR3 DNA reads TGTGCCAGCAGCTTCGCGACAGCAAGCCAAGAGACCCAGTACTTC. Translation: CASSFATASQETQYF. The rearrangement joins TRBV7-9 to TRBJ2-5; TRBD1 is a possible D gene (5 bases). This CDR3 comprises 15 residues. Trimming left V 3 bases short and J 1 base short, with 12 bases between. Looked up from germline, CDR1 is SEHNR and CDR2 is FQNEAQ (reference sequence).

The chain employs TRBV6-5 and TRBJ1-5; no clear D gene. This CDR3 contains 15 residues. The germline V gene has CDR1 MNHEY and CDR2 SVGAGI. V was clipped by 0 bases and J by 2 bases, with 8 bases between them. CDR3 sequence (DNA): TGTGCCAGCAGTTACTCGCTCGGGGGCAATCAGCCCCAGCATTTT. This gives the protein CASSYSLGGNQPQHF.

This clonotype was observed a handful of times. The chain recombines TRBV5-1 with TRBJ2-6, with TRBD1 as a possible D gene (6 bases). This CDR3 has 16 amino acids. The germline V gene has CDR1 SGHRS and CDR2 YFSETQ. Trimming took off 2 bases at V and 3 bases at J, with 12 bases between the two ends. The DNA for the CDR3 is TGCGCCAGCAGCTTCTGGGGGCGCAGTGGGGCCAACGTCCTGACTTTC. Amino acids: CASSFWGRSGANVLTF. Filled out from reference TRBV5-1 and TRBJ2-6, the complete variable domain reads KAGVTQTPRYLIKTRGQQVTLSCSPISGHRSVSWYQQTPGQGLQFLFEYFSETQRNKGNFPGRFSGRQFSNSRSEMNVSTLELGDSALYLCASSFWGRSGANVLTFGAGSRLTVL.

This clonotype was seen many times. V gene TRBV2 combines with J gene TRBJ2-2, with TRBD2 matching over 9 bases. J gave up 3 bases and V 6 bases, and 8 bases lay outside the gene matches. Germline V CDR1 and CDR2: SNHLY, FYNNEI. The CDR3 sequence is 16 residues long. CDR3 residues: CASSPIAGVHTGELFF. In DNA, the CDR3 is TGTGCCAGCAGCCCTATAGCGGGGGTTCACACCGGGGAGCTGTTTTTT.

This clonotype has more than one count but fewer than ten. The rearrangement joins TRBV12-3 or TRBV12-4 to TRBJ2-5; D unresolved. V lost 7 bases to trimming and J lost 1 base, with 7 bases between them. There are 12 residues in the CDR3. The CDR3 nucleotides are TGTGCCAGCACAGTCTCCCAAGAGACCCAGTACTTC. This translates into CASTVSQETQYF.

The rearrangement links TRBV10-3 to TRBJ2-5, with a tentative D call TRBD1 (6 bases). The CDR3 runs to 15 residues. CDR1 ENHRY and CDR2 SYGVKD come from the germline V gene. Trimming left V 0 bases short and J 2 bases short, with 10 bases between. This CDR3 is CAISESQGIQETQYF. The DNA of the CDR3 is TGTGCCATCAGTGAGTCCCAGGGGATTCAAGAGACCCAGTACTTC.

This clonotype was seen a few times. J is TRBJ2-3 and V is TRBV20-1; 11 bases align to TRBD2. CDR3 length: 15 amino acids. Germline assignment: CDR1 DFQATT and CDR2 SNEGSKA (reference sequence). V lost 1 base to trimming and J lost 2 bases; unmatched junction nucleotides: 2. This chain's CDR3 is CSARALAGATDTQYF. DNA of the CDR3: TGCAGTGCTAGAGCACTAGCGGGGGCCACAGATACGCAGTATTTT.

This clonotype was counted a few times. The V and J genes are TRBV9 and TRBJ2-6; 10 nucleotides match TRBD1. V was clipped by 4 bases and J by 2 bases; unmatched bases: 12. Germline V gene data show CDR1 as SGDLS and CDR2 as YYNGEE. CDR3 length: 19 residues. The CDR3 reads CASSINRRDRGAGANVLTF. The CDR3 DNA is TGTGCCAGCAGCATTAACCGCCGGGACAGGGGAGCTGGGGCCAACGTCCTGACTTTC.

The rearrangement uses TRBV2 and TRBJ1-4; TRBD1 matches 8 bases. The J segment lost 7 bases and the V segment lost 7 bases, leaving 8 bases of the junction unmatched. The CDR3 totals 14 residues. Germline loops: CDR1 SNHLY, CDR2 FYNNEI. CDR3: CASINDRGGEKLFF. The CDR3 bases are TGTGCCAGCATAAACGACAGGGGAGGTGAAAAACTGTTTTTT.

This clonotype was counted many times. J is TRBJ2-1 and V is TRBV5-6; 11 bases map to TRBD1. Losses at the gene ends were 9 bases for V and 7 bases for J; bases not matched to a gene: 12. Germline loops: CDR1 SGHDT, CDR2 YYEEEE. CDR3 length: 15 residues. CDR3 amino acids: CATIGWDRGTNEQFF. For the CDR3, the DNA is TGTGCCACCATCGGTTGGGACAGGGGGACTAATGAGCAGTTCTTC.

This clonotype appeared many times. The CDR3 DNA follows: TGTGCCACCCAAAGGTGGGGACGCTCCTACAATGAGCAGTTCTTC. It translates to CATQRWGRSYNEQFF. The genes are TRBV12-3 or TRBV12-4 and TRBJ2-1, with D tentatively TRBD1 or TRBD2 (5 bases each). This CDR3 region has 15 residues. Trimming removed 10 bases from V and 0 bases from J, with 16 bases in between.

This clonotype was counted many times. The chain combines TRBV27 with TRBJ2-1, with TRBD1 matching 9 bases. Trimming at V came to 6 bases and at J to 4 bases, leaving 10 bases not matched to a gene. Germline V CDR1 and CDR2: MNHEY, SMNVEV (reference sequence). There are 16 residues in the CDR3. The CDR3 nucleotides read TGTGCCAGCAGCGCCAACGAAGGGACAGGGTACAATGAGCAGTTCTTC. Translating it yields CASSANEGTGYNEQFF.

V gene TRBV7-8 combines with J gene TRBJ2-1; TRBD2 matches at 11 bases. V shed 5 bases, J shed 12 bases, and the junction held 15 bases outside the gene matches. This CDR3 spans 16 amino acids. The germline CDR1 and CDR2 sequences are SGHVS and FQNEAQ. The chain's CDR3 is CASSHRRLAGTSGQFF. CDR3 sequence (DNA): TGTGCCAGCAGCCACCGAAGACTAGCGGGGACATCGGGGCAGTTCTTC.

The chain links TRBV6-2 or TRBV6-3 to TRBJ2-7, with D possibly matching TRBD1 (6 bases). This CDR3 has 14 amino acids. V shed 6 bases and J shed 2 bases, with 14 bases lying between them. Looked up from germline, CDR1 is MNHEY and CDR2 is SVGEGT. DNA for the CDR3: TGTGCCAGCAGCGGGACACTGACAACCTACGAGCAGTACTTC. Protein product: CASSGTLTTYEQYF.

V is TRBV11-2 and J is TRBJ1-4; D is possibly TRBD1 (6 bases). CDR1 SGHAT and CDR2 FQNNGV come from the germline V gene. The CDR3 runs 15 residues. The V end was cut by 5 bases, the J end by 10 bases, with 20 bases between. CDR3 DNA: TGTGCCAGCAGCGTTAGAAGGGACATGGGAGTAAAACTGTTTTTT. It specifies CASSVRRDMGVKLFF.

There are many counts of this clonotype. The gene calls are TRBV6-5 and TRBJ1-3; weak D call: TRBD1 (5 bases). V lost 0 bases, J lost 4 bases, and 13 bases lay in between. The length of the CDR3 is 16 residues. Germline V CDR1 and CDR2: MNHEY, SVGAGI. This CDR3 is CASSYSFGTDGNTIYF. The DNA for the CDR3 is TGTGCCAGCAGTTACTCGTTTGGGACTGACGGAAACACCATATATTTT.

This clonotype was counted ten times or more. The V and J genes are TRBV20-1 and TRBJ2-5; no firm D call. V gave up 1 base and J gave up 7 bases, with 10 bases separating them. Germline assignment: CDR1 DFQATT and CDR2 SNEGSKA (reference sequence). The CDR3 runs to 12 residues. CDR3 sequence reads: CSARVHPGTQYF. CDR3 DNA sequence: TGCAGTGCTAGAGTCCACCCGGGGACCCAGTACTTC.

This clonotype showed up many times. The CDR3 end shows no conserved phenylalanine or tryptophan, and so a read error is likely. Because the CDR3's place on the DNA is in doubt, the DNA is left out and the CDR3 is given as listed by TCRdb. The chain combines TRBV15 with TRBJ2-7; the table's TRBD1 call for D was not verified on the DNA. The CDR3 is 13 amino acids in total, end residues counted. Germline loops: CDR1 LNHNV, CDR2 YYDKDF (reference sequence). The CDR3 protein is CATSREYMDRVNL.

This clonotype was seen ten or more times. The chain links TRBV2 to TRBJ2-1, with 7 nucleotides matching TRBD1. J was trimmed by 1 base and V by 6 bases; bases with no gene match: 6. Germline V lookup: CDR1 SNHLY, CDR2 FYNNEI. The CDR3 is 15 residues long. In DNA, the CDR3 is TGTGCCAGCAGAAGGGACAGAGCTTCCTACAATGAGCAGTTCTTC. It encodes CASRRDRASYNEQFF.

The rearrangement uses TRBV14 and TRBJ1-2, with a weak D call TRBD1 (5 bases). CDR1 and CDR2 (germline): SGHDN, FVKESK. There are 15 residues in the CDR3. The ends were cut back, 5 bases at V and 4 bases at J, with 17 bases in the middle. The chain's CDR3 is CASSGFPGLIYGYTF. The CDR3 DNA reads TGTGCCAGCAGCGGATTCCCGGGACTGATCTATGGCTACACCTTC.